This T cell receptor beta chain was captured by sequencing in a study of cytomegalovirus exposure and HLA in healthy donors. Primers included in the PCR were 60 Vbeta and 13 Jbeta primers. The repertoire was sequenced with immunoSEQ multiplex PCR; TCRdb's copy has only in-frame clones and lacks some. The profile shows 180,000 or so clones, roughly 74% of them singletons. The CDR3 runs 13 residues. V was pared by 5 bases and J by 2 bases, with 7 bases between. CDR1 MNHEY and CDR2 SVGAGI come from the germline V gene. On this clone itself: Its antigen remains unknown.

Regarding the study as a whole: Evidence from a later analysis indicated that most CMV-associated TCR beta chains looked HLA-restricted. With later analysis, a missense DCLRE1C variant became linked to TCR beta V- and J-gene trimming.

This sequence originates from a female donor in good health and CMV-seronegative. Sequenced: PBMCs. This chain connects TRBV6-5 to TRBJ2-1; D is unclear. This CDR3 reads CASSPPTYNEQFF. CDR3 bases: TGTGCCAGCAGTCCCCCCACCTACAATGAGCAGTTCTTC.